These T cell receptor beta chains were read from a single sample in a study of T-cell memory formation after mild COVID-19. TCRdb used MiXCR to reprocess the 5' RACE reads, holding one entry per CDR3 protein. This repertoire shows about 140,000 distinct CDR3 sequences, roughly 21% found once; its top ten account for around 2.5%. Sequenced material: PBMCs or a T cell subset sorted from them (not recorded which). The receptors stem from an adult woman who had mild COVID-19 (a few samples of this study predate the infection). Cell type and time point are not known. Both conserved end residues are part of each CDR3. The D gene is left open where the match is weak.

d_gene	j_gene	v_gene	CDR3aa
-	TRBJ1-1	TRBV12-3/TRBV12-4	CASSSGANTEAFF
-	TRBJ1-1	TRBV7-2	CASSLTAGSTEAFF
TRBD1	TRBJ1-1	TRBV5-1	CASSLWTGLNTEAFF
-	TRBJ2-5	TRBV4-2	CASSQDAATQYF
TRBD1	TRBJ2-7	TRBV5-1	CASSLARGKQYF
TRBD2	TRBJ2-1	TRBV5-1	CASSNGLAGVGYNEQFF
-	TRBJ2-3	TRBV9	CASSVLPTGGTDTQYF
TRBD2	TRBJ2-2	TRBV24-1	CATRGGGATGELFF
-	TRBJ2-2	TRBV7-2	CASSLVVTGNTGELFF
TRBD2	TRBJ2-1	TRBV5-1	CASSPGSGGYYNEQFF
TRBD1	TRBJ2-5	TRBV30	CAWSVISWDRGQETQYF
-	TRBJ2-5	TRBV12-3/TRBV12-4	CASALGSAQYF
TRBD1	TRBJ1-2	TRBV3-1	CASSQFDRANYGYTF
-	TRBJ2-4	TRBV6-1	CASSEQETFQYF
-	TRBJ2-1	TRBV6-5	CASRNADGFYNEQFF
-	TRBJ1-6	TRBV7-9	CASSLELSPLHF
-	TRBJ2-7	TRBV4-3	CASSRLAAPTYEQYF
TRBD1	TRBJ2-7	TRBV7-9	CASSQDRETYEQYF
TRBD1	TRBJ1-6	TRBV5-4	CASSVWTGALHSPLHF
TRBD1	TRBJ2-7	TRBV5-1	CASSTGQGQIYEQYF
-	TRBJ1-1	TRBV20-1	CSASSGAGTEAFF
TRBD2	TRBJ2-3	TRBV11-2	CASSSGGGTDTQYF
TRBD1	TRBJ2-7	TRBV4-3	CASSQAGTGREQYF
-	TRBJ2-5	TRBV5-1	CASSLNTGRETQYF
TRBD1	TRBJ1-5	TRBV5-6	CASSSRGQGGQPQHF
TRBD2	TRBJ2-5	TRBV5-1	CASSLAPAGGRETQYF
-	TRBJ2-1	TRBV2	CASSDRSYNEQFF
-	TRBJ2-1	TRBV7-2	CASSFRGAGTRSYNEQFF
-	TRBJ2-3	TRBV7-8	CASRLGVTDTQYF
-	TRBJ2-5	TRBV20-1	CSAGLTQYF
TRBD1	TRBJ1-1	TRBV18	CASSHGQGLNTEAFF
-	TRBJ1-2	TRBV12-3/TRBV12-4	CASSPIAYGYTF
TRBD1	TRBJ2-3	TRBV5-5	CATSLGGDTDTQYF
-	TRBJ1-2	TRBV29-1	CSVEKPSKGSFSYGYTF
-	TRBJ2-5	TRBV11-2	CASSLHIGSGQETQYF
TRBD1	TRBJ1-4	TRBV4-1	CASSNTGVGEKLFF
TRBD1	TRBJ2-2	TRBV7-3	CASSLLGQGGIGELFF
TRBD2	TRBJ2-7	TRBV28	CASTLMRGAGLEQYF
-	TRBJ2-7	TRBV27	CASSATVLTSYEQYF
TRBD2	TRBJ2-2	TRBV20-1	CSATPGGGRGELFF
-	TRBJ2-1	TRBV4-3	CASSQEFWGLKHEQFF
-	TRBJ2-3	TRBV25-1	CASSVVGDTQYF
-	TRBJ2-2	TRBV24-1	CATSDKGELFF
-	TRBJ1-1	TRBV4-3	CASSQEGRENTEAFF